Following are 20 T cell receptor beta chains from one sample sequenced in a study of cytomegalovirus exposure and HLA in healthy donors. The PCR was carried out with 60 Vbeta primers and 13 Jbeta primers. Sequencing used immunoSEQ multiplex PCR; TCRdb keeps in-frame clones, though not all of them. Here the sample spans some 97,000 clones, around 74% being singletons. Sequenced material: PBMCs. The receptors shown here come from a male donor in good health and CMV-seropositive.

The chain uses TRBV10-3 and TRBJ1-1, with a tentative D call TRBD1 (6 bases). This CDR3 has 15 amino acids. The germline V and J ends were trimmed by 2 bases and 0 bases, with 10 bases remaining between them. Per the germline V gene, CDR1 is ENHRY and CDR2 is SYGVKD. The DNA for the CDR3 is TGTGCCATCAGTGAGCCAGGGGCGGTGAACACTGAAGCTTTCTTT. Amino acid sequence: CAISEPGAVNTEAFF.

The chain carries TRBV11-2 and TRBJ1-2; a possible D gene is TRBD1 (6 bases). Germline-derived CDR1 and CDR2 are SGHAT and FQNNGV. The CDR3 contains 13 residues. V shed 3 bases and J shed 14 bases, with 19 bases lying between them. CDR3: CASSLDWEGDLTF. The CDR3 DNA reads as TGTGCCAGCAGCTTGGATTGGGAGGGGGATCTAACCTTC.

The chain couples TRBV6-5 to TRBJ2-5; tentatively, D is TRBD1 (5 bases). Germline V CDR1 and CDR2: MNHEY, SVGAGI. Trimming took 1 base from V and 5 from J, leaving 14 bases between them. The CDR3 runs 15 residues. The CDR3 is CASSYYLEGAETQYF. The CDR3 nucleotides read TGTGCCAGCAGTTACTATCTAGAAGGGGCCGAGACCCAGTACTTC.

This rearrangement joins TRBV5-4 to TRBJ1-1; D is undetermined. The CDR3 runs 15 residues. CDR1 is SGHNT and CDR2 is YYREEE in the germline V gene (reference sequence). V was shortened by 0 bases and J by 2 bases, with 11 bases between the two germline ends. In DNA, the CDR3 is TGTGCCAGCAGCTTGGCGGGGTCCCTCAACACTGAAGCTTTCTTT. It specifies CASSLAGSLNTEAFF.

The CDR3 sequence is CASSHLAGGNNEQFF. The CDR3 DNA sequence: TGCGCCAGCAGCCATTTAGCGGGGGGCAACAATGAGCAGTTCTTC. The rearrangement uses TRBV4-3 and TRBJ2-1; 10 positions match TRBD2. The CDR3 is made up of 15 amino acids. Trimming removed 3 bases from V and 5 bases from J; junction bases left unmatched: 4. CDR1 and CDR2 (germline): LGHNA, YSLEER.

The chain has TRBV7-9 and TRBJ2-3; possibly TRBD2 for D (5 bases). The CDR3 covers 13 residues. V was cut by 4 bases and J by 1 base, with 6 bases left in between. The germline V gene has CDR1 SEHNR and CDR2 FQNEAQ (reference sequence). The CDR3 DNA follows: TGTGCCAGCAGCTCCGGGGGCACAGATACGCAGTATTTT. Translation: CASSSGGTDTQYF.

This chain connects TRBV6-9 to TRBJ1-5; 7 positions match TRBD1. Per germline, CDR1 MNHGY and CDR2 SVAAGI. V shed 10 bases and J 0 bases; nucleotides not matched to a gene: 12. The CDR3 spans 16 residues. The DNA of the CDR3 is TGTGCCAACCCAAGCCGGGACAGAGATAGCAATCAGCCCCAGCATTTT. It is translated as CANPSRDRDSNQPQHF.

This sequence joins TRBV7-2 and TRBJ1-2, with 8 bases fitting TRBD1. The CDR3 extends over 14 amino acids. Germline CDR1 SGHTA, CDR2 FQGNSA. The V segment lost 6 bases and the J segment 0 bases; nucleotides outside the gene matches: 3. CDR3 region: CASSSRGPNYGYTF. The DNA of the CDR3 is TGTGCCAGCAGTTCCAGGGGGCCTAACTATGGCTACACCTTC.

The J gene is TRBJ2-3, the V gene TRBV19; 8 nucleotides agree with TRBD2. The CDR3 has 17 residues. Per germline, CDR1 LNHDA and CDR2 SQIVND (reference sequence). V lost 3 bases to trimming and J lost 0 bases; unmatched junction nucleotides: 8. The CDR3 DNA is TGTGCCAGTAGTATTAGCGGGGCTCGAGAAAGCACAGATACGCAGTATTTT. It is translated as CASSISGARESTDTQYF.

The CDR3 sequence: CASSLAGPYEQYF. In DNA, the CDR3 is TGTGCCAGCAGTCTGGCAGGGCCCTACGAGCAGTACTTC. The chain has TRBV6-1 and TRBJ2-7; D is possibly TRBD1 (5 bases). Per the germline V gene, CDR1 is MNHNS and CDR2 is SASEGT. The CDR3 has 13 amino acids. Between the trimmed V and J ends, which lost 5 bases and 2 bases, there was a span of 10 bases.

This clone was detected once. The chain is built from TRBV6-1 and TRBJ2-3; 10 nucleotides align to TRBD1. Trimming cost V 5 bases and J 7 bases; bases outside gene matches: 3. The V gene's germline CDR1 is MNHNS and CDR2 SASEGT. This CDR3 comprises 13 residues. CDR3 residues: CASSRDRGHTQYF. The CDR3 DNA sequence: TGTGCCAGCAGTAGGGACAGGGGCCATACGCAGTATTTT.

A note on this clone: Other DNA sequences from this sample encode an identical CDR3 as well. The chain uses TRBV10-1 and TRBJ1-1; TRBD1 is a possible D gene (5 bases). Germline V gene data show CDR1 as WNHNN and CDR2 as SYGVQD (reference sequence). V gave up 0 bases and J gave up 2 bases, with 10 bases separating them. The CDR3 is 15 residues long. The chain's CDR3 is CASSESFRANTEAFF. The CDR3 DNA reads TGCGCCAGCAGTGAGTCGTTCAGGGCAAACACTGAAGCTTTCTTT.

This chain links TRBV5-4 with TRBJ2-1; D remains ambiguous. This CDR3 spans 11 amino acids. CDR1 and CDR2 (germline): SGHNT, YYREEE (reference sequence). The ends were cut back, 3 bases at V and 4 bases at J, with 2 bases in the middle. The CDR3 here is CASSSYNEQFF. The DNA for the CDR3 is TGTGCCAGCAGCTCTTACAATGAGCAGTTCTTC.

V gene TRBV5-1 combines with J gene TRBJ2-3; tentative D call: TRBD2 (5 bases). Trimming left V 4 bases short and J 3 bases short, with 24 bases between. This CDR3 spans 18 amino acids. Germline CDR1 SGHRS, CDR2 YFSETQ. The CDR3 nucleotides are TGCGCCAGCAGCCTCTTAGGGCCGGGAAAACTAGGGACAGATACGCAGTATTTT. This sequence encodes CASSLLGPGKLGTDTQYF.

The chain recombines TRBV5-4 with TRBJ2-5, with TRBD2 matching 8 bases. V was clipped by 1 base and J by 5 bases; unmatched bases: 1. This CDR3 spans 13 amino acids. Germline CDR1 SGHNT, CDR2 YYREEE (reference sequence). CDR3 in amino acids: CASSLTGGETQYF. In DNA form, the CDR3 reads TGTGCCAGCAGCTTGACGGGGGGGGAGACCCAGTACTTC. The full variable domain, in which reference TRBV5-4 and TRBJ2-5 provide the parts outside the CDR3, is ETGVTQSPTHLIKTRGQQVTLRCSSQSGHNTVSWYQQALGQGPQFIFQYYREEENGRGNFPPRFSGLQFPNYSSELNVNALELDDSALYLCASSLTGGETQYFGPGTRLLVL.

This clone showed up just a few times. The chain couples TRBV4-3 to TRBJ2-7, with D possibly TRBD2 on 5 matching bases. CDR1 and CDR2 from the germline V gene are LGHNA and YSLEER. The CDR3 runs to 13 residues. Trimming cost V 0 bases and J 6 bases, with 9 bases left between them. The CDR3 nucleotides are TGCGCCAGCAGCCAAGAACGAGGGCGCGAGCAGTACTTC. Translated, it gives CASSQERGREQYF.

The chain couples TRBV7-8 to TRBJ2-7; the D is unclear. The CDR3 has 13 residues. Germline V gene lookup returns CDR1 SGHVS and CDR2 FQNEAQ. The CDR3, as DNA: TGTTTTTTCAAGCAGAAGGCGGCATACGAGCAGTACTTC. Translating gives CFFKQKAAYEQYF.

The chain uses TRBV7-9 and TRBJ2-7; a possible D gene is TRBD2 (5 bases). CDR1 and CDR2 from the germline V gene are SEHNR and FQNEAQ (reference sequence). Trimming took off 1 base at V and 6 bases at J, with 13 bases between the two ends. The CDR3 runs 14 residues. CDR3 amino acids: CASSLGGLSGEQYF. The CDR3 region has the DNA TGTGCCAGCAGCTTAGGAGGGTTATCGGGCGAGCAGTACTTC. The full variable domain, completed using reference TRBV7-9 and TRBJ2-7, is DTGVSQNPRHKITKRGQNVTFRCDPISEHNRLYWYRQTLGQGPEFLTYFQNEAQLEKSRLLSDRFSAERPKGSFSTLEIQRTEQGDSAMYLCASSLGGLSGEQYFGPGTRLTVT.

The chain carries TRBV4-2 and TRBJ1-2; D remains ambiguous. Trimming left V 0 bases short and J 11 bases short, with 16 bases between. CDR3 size: 14 residues. Germline values: CDR1 LGHNA, CDR2 YNFKEQ. Here the CDR3 reads CASSQDVQIRLYTF. CDR3 DNA: TGTGCCAGCAGCCAAGATGTACAGATCCGCCTATACACCTTC.

The chain employs TRBV7-2 and TRBJ2-1, with 13 bases matching TRBD2. Germline CDR1 reads SGHTA; CDR2 reads FQGNSA. Trimming took 6 bases from V and 8 from J; bases not matched to a gene: 10. The CDR3 runs to 16 residues. This CDR3 is CASRRTGTSGVHEQFF. The CDR3 DNA follows: TGTGCCAGCAGGCGAACCGGGACTAGCGGGGTCCATGAGCAGTTCTTC.